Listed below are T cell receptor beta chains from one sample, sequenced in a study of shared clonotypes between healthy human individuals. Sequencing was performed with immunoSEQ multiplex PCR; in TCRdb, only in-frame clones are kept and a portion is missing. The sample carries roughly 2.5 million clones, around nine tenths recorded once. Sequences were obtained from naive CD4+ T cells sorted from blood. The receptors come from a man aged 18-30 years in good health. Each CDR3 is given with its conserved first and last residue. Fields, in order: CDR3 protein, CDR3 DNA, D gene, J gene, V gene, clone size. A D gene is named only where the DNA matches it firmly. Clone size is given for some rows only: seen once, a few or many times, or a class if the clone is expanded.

CDR3: CASSPGDKGSYEQYF
DNA: TGTGCCAGCAGCCCGGGTGACAAGGGGTCCTACGAGCAGTACTTC
D: .
J: TRBJ2-7
V: TRBV11-3
size: once

CDR3: CASSQGVSGNTIYF
DNA: TGTGCCAGCAGCCAGGGGGTCTCTGGAAACACCATATATTTT
D: TRBD1
J: TRBJ1-3
V: TRBV5-5
size: once

CDR3: CASSRGPAPYEQYF
DNA: TGTGCCAGCAGCCGTGGGCCCGCCCCCTACGAGCAGTACTTC
D: .
J: TRBJ2-7
V: TRBV28
size: .

CDR3: CASSLATGTDTQYF
DNA: TGTGCCAGCAGCTTAGCAACAGGCACAGATACGCAGTATTTT
D: .
J: TRBJ2-3
V: TRBV7-2
size: .

CDR3: CASSGAQLYGYTF
DNA: TGTGCCAGCTCAGGGGCACAGTTATATGGCTACACCTTC
D: .
J: TRBJ1-2
V: TRBV18
size: .

CDR3: CASRHPSGTGELFF
DNA: TGTGCCAGTCGACACCCCAGCGGCACCGGGGAGCTGTTTTTT
D: .
J: TRBJ2-2
V: TRBV19
size: .

CDR3: CASSVNREETQYF
DNA: TGTGCCAGCAGTGTTAACAGGGAAGAGACCCAGTACTTC
D: .
J: TRBJ2-5
V: TRBV6-4
size: .

CDR3: CASSVGTVSNQPQHF
DNA: TGTGCCAGCAGCGTGGGGACAGTAAGCAATCAGCCCCAGCATTTT
D: TRBD1
J: TRBJ1-5
V: TRBV5-6
size: .

CDR3: CASSQKTGTGYSNQPQHF
DNA: TGTGCCAGCTCTCAAAAGACCGGGACAGGTTATAGCAATCAGCCCCAGCATTTT
D: TRBD1
J: TRBJ1-5
V: TRBV28
size: .

CDR3: CASSPRRGDGYGYTF
DNA: TGCGCCAGCAGCCCCAGGCGGGGAGATGGCTATGGCTACACCTTC
D: .
J: TRBJ1-2
V: TRBV5-1
size: .

CDR3: CATSRDRTSGVNIQYF
DNA: TGTGCCACCAGCAGAGATAGGACTAGCGGGGTAAACATTCAGTACTTC
D: TRBD2
J: TRBJ2-4
V: TRBV15
size: .

CDR3: CASRQGAFTDTQYF
DNA: TGTGCCAGTAGGCAGGGGGCCTTCACAGATACGCAGTATTTT
D: TRBD1
J: TRBJ2-3
V: TRBV19
size: once

CDR3: CASSGQRGQQYF
DNA: TGTGCCAGCAGTGGCCAACGGGGTCAGCAGTACTTC
D: .
J: TRBJ2-7
V: TRBV28
size: .

CDR3: CASSPEQNYGYTF
DNA: TGTGCCAGCTCACCAGAACAGAACTATGGCTACACCTTC
D: .
J: TRBJ1-2
V: TRBV18
size: few

CDR3: CSAGTSGGAYPGELFF
DNA: TGCAGCGCCGGGACTAGCGGGGGGGCCTATCCCGGGGAGCTGTTTTTT
D: TRBD2
J: TRBJ2-2
V: TRBV29-1
size: .

CDR3: CASSPQGGLAGGPGTQYF
DNA: TGTGCCAGCAGCCCACAGGGGGGACTAGCGGGAGGGCCTGGTACGCAGTATTTT
D: TRBD2
J: TRBJ2-3
V: TRBV7-2
size: .

CDR3: CASSISSSNQPQHF
DNA: TGTGCCAGTAGTATTTCCAGTAGCAATCAGCCCCAGCATTTT
D: .
J: TRBJ1-5
V: TRBV19
size: .

CDR3: CASSVDGASSYEQYF
DNA: TGTGCCAGCAGCGTAGATGGCGCATCCTCCTACGAGCAGTACTTC
D: .
J: TRBJ2-7
V: TRBV9
size: .

CDR3: CASSSNKAYTF
DNA: TGTGCCAGCAGTTCCAACAAGGCCTACACCTTC
D: .
J: TRBJ1-2
V: TRBV6-5
size: .

CDR3: CASSRATNFYTF
DNA: TGTGCCAGCAGCCGAGCGACTAATTTCTACACCTTC
D: .
J: TRBJ1-2
V: TRBV5-6
size: .

CDR3: CASSDHGGNTIYF
DNA: TGTGCCAGCAGTGACCACGGTGGAAACACCATATATTTT
D: .
J: TRBJ1-3
V: TRBV25-1
size: few

CDR3: CASSIGDRRDEAFF
DNA: TGTGCCAGTAGTATTGGGGATCGGAGGGATGAAGCTTTCTTT
D: .
J: TRBJ1-1
V: TRBV19
size: .

CDR3: CSAESYEQYF
DNA: TGCAGTGCGGAATCCTACGAGCAGTACTTC
D: .
J: TRBJ2-7
V: TRBV20-1
size: .

CDR3: CAITGGLNTDTQYF
DNA: TGTGCCATCACGGGGGGCCTTAACACAGATACGCAGTATTTT
D: .
J: TRBJ2-3
V: TRBV10-3
size: .

CDR3: CAYSGTPGLSGNTIYF
DNA: TGTGCCTACTCCGGGACACCAGGCCTCTCTGGAAACACCATATATTTT
D: .
J: TRBJ1-3
V: TRBV10-3
size: .

CDR3: CASSLQGSLHEQFF
DNA: TGCGCCAGCAGCTTACAGGGGAGCTTACATGAGCAGTTCTTC
D: TRBD1
J: TRBJ2-1
V: TRBV5-1
size: .

CDR3: CASSLNHKYYEQYF
DNA: TGTGCCAGCAGTCTCAACCACAAGTACTACGAGCAGTACTTC
D: .
J: TRBJ2-7
V: TRBV6-6
size: .